The clone carrying this TCR beta chain was observed a handful of times. The CDR3 has 15 amino acids. The germline V and J ends were trimmed by 3 bases and 3 bases, with 13 bases remaining between them. From germline, CDR1 is SGHVS and CDR2 FNYEAQ. This sample is drawn from a study of T-cell reconstitution after alpha-beta-depleted transplantation in children. This sample's TCRbeta library carried unique molecular identifier barcodes. TCRdb re-called the PCR reads with MiXCR, one entry per CDR3 protein. Of about 130,000 distinct CDR3 sequences in the sample, around 9.8% were seen once. This sequence was found in a girl under three years old who had a stem cell transplant for combined immunodeficiency, so the T cells may come from the graft donor. The sample here was PBMCs, mostly from graft donor cells, taken 180 days after TCRalphabeta/CD19-depleted stem cell transplant. The chain combines TRBV7-6 with TRBJ2-3; D not resolved. The CDR3 sequence: CASSLASLFTDTQYF. The CDR3 DNA follows: TGTGCCAGCAGCTTGGCTAGTCTATTTACAGATACGCAGTATTTT.